This section outlines one T cell receptor beta chain sequence together with its context. Its antigen is currently not known. Per-base qualities were not stored, and no clone one base away is much larger. Read against the paper, the sample's time point label means: newly diagnosed GD, antithyroid drugs for less than 3 months. For both TCR sequencing and RNA sequencing, RNA was extracted from PBMCs in TRIzol. The diagnosis of Graves' disease was made according to American Thyroid Association guidelines. Recruitment of patients was carried out at an endocrinology department in Xi'an, China. Each patient gave 9 to 10 milliliters of peripheral blood, collected in an EDTA anticoagulant tube. Ficoll Paque Plus density gradient separation was used to isolate PBMCs, and no further T cell sorting was performed. An Agilent 2100 Bioanalyzer and agarose gel were used to check RNA quality, and a NanoDrop 2000 was used to measure RNA concentration.

The record originates from a study of regulatory T cells in long-lasting Graves disease (dated by TCRdb to the early 2020s). Regarding the study in general: Antithyroid drugs had been taken for less than 3 months by newly diagnosed Graves' disease patients. Patients with persistent Graves' disease were compared with patients with newly diagnosed Graves' disease using TCR sequencing and RNA sequencing of peripheral blood. The study was conducted in China and was registered as a clinical trial. A total of 33 samples underwent TCR sequencing: about 13 from persistent and around 20 from newly diagnosed Graves' disease patients. The full study reports these points: Because the primary lesion, thyroid tissue, could not be accessed, the study looked at peripheral blood alone. A larger number of public clonotypes was shared among persistent patients (about 2,700) than among newly diagnosed patients (about 990). Sequencing and analysis were restricted to the TCR beta chain. Persistent Graves' disease patients showed lower TCR Shannon entropy and fewer highly expanded clones than newly diagnosed patients, suggesting clonal expansion. TRBV28, TRBJ1-2 and TRBJ2-5 were preferentially used in persistent disease, while TRBV20-1 and TRBJ2-1 were favored in newly diagnosed disease. The authors acknowledged the small sample size as a limitation that may reduce accuracy.

Library creation used multiplex PCR. TCRdb records Illumina HiSeq 4000 as the sequencer. To build TCR beta libraries, CDR3 regions were amplified by Arm-PCR using iRepertoire HTBI primers. Gel purification was performed on PCR products prior to sequencing. The original methods were these. Gene usage analysis of CDR3 amino acid clonotypes relied on the approximately 60 TRBV and 12 to 15 TRBJ segments identified across samples. COPE and FqMerger were used to merge the filtered high-quality paired reads into contigs. BLAST was used to align contigs to IMGT TRBV, TRBD and TRBJ reference genes, with CDR3 defined following IMGT. Any clonotype with a frequency above 0.1% was counted as a highly expanded clone. Shannon entropy served as the measure of repertoire diversity, while the Gini coefficient captured V-J evenness. Public clonotypes were defined as clonotypes shared by more than one individual. Clones were called with MiXCR by TCRdb after fastp trimmed the public reads at Q25, and only in-frame beta chains were retained. A single entry per CDR3 protein holds the most common genes and DNA from its merged rows. The V and J calls come from TCRdb's annotation, not from the publication. For this sample the table gives a few hundred thousand distinct CDR3 sequences, of which 12% were detected only once. Under 20% of the sample is held by the ten biggest clonotypes.

V gives up 1 base and J gives up 10 bases, and the segment between their germline ends measures 7 bases. The CDR3 runs 12 amino acids, cysteine and phenylalanine included. Of the read, only the CDR3 DNA is kept; its 36 bases are in frame from base 1. A further study also used this sample, focusing on T cells in Graves' hyperthyroidism and ophthalmopathy. The second publication reports: Stable Graves' hyperthyroidism was defined as the absence of progression to ophthalmopathy over 18 months of follow-up. The hyperthyroidism patients were between 18 and 65 years old and newly diagnosed, with a disease duration of less than 2 months. Exclusion was applied to patients with uncontrolled infections, other autoimmune diseases, pregnancy or lactation. Diagnoses were based on clinical symptoms, serum thyroxine and TRAb, thyroid ultrasound and orbital computed tomography. A first-round RT-PCR of the TCR CDR3 used the HTBI primer set with the Qiagen OneStep RT-PCR kit. Most expanded thyroid clonotypes (frequency above 0.001) were also detected in blood, suggesting blood repertoires may reflect thyroid immune responses. A model built on a 13 V-J signature distinguished ophthalmopathy from stable hyperthyroidism, reaching around 87% sensitivity and around 82% specificity in cross-validation and 80%/75% in testing. In validation, the model predicted progression to ophthalmopathy a median of roughly 6.1 months before onset, with approximately 71% sensitivity and 72.22% specificity. To identify distinguishing TCR V-J signatures, a discovery cohort of around 100 patients was used, comprising under 45 with Graves' ophthalmopathy and 57 with stable Graves' hyperthyroidism. Prospective prediction of ophthalmopathy was tested in an independent validation cohort of approximately 18 hyperthyroidism patients and 17 patients who later progressed to ophthalmopathy. The 75 to 100 discovery patients were divided at random into training and test sets in a 7:3 ratio. In addition, the study compared T-cell repertoires in thyroid tissue and in blood from six Graves' hyperthyroidism patients. After blood sampling, hyperthyroidism patients were treated with methimazole at a starting dose of 30 mg daily, and ophthalmopathy patients were treated with high-dose intravenous methylprednisolone. A second multiplex PCR round built the libraries, followed by size selection and purification. Sequencing of the libraries was done on an Illumina HiSeq2000 using paired-end 100 bp reads. SOAPnuke was used to process the raw data, with reads discarded if the reads contained adapters or uncalled bases, had a mean Phred below 15, or lacked an exact constant-primer or identifier match. High-quality paired reads were merged using COPE v1.2.5, and each unique nucleotide sequence was defined as a clonotype. Clonotypes were aligned to IMGT TRBV, TRBD and TRBJ reference segments using MiTCR v1.1. Analysis was restricted to V-J combinations with a frequency above 0.0001, which covered approximately 99% of repertoires. The TCS score was defined as the ratio of F50 (clonal expansion) to E x V (chaos), calculated using BLOSUM62-based TCRdist between CDR3 peptides within each V-J. Welch's t-statistics and random forest reduced 514 V-J features to 13, which were used in a naive Bayes classifier (R e1071). No statistical method was used to set the sample size in advance, and investigators knew the group allocation. TCR Vbeta CDR3 sequencing of around 130 peripheral blood samples (under 45 ophthalmopathy, roughly 72 hyperthyroidism and about 17 progressor patients) is reported in the paper.

The chain employs TRBV12-3 or TRBV12-4 and TRBJ1-4; the D gene is not confidently resolved. The receptor was isolated from a woman younger than 30 with Graves disease. Donor details come from another sample of the same person, matched by shared clones. Sequenced material: peripheral blood mononuclear cells (PBMCs), taken at new diagnosis, from a patient treated with antithyroid drugs. The CDR3 region has the sequence CASSLGTLKLFF. DNA sequence: TGTGCCAGCAGTTTAGGGACTTTAAAACTGTTTTTT.